This T cell receptor (beta chain) is drawn from a study of shared clonotypes between healthy human individuals. Clones were sequenced by immunoSEQ multiplex PCR, and TCRdb holds only the in-frame ones, with some missing. Here the sample spans approximately 460,000 clones, 77% being singletons. Concerning this clone itself: The antigen is not known. The likely explanation is a read error, given a far larger clone one base away.

In unsorted samples, genomic DNA was obtained using 75 million to 90 million PBMCs. Whole-study results and caveats: The authors sampled blood alone, and tissue repertoires likely differ.

V was shortened by 1 base and J by 5 bases, with 9 bases between the two germline ends. The CDR3 covers 13 residues. Germline CDR1 and CDR2: SGHRS and YFSETQ. The rearrangement joins TRBV5-1 to TRBJ1-1, with a weak D call TRBD1 (6 bases). The TCR originated in a woman aged 40 to 50 in good health. Some clones in this sample may be carry-over from other donors' samples. Source material: PBMCs. The CDR3 sequence: CASSLRGETEAFF. CDR3 bases: TGCGCCAGCAGCTTGAGGGGGGAAACTGAAGCTTTCTTT.